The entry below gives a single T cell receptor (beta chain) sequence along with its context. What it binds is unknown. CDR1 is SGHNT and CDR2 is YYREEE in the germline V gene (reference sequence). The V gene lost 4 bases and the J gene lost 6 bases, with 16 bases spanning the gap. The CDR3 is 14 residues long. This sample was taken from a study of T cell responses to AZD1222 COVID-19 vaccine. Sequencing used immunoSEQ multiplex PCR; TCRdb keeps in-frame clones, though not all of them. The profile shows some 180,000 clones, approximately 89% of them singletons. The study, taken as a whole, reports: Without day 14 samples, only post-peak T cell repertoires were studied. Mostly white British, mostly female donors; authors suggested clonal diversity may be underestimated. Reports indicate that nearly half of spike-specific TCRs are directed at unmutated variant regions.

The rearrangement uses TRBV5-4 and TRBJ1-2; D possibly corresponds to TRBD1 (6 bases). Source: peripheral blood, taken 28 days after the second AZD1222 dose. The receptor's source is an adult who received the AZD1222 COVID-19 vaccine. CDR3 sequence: CASSLEGQWHGYTF. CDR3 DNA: TGTGCCAGCAGCCTAGAAGGACAGTGGCATGGCTACACCTTC.